A single sample is the source of the 18 T cell receptor beta chains below, sequenced in a study of cytomegalovirus exposure and HLA in healthy donors. TCRdb's copy holds only in-frame clones and misses some; the assay was immunoSEQ multiplex PCR. Of hundreds of thousands of clones listed, around four fifths are singletons. The specimen was PBMCs. These receptors all stem from a young woman in good health and CMV-seronegative.

The chain links TRBV4-1 to TRBJ2-5, with D uncertain. The V gene lost 3 bases and the J gene lost 0 bases, with 14 bases spanning the gap. The CDR3 is made up of 16 amino acids. Germline values: CDR1 MGHRA, CDR2 YSYEKL. The CDR3 nucleotides read TGCGCCAGCAGCCACCCAGAGGACGGGTACCAAGAGACCCAGTACTTC. It yields the protein CASSHPEDGYQETQYF.

The J gene is TRBJ2-5, the V gene TRBV29-1; the D is unclear. The CDR3 is made up of 12 amino acids. V was clipped by 4 bases and J by 5 bases, with 11 bases between them. CDR1 is SQVTM, CDR2 ANQGSEA, per germline. CDR3 bases: TGCAGCGTTGGCATCCCACGGGAGACCCAGTACTTC. Translating gives CSVGIPRETQYF.

The V and J genes are TRBV27 and TRBJ2-2, with a tentative D call TRBD2 (5 bases). Trimming took off 6 bases at V and 0 bases at J, with 8 bases between the two ends. Looked up from germline, CDR1 is MNHEY and CDR2 is SMNVEV (reference sequence). The CDR3 runs 14 residues. CDR3 amino acids: CASSTLANTGELFF. DNA of the CDR3: TGTGCCAGCAGCACACTAGCGAACACCGGGGAGCTGTTTTTT.

This clone showed up just a few times. V usage is TRBV4-1 and J usage is TRBJ1-5; TRBD1 matches 9 bases. The CDR3 spans 14 residues. The junction had 6 bases not matched to a gene; V was cut back by 1 base and J by 11 bases. The V gene's germline CDR1 is MGHRA and CDR2 YSYEKL. This chain's CDR3 is CASSQGPWTGAQHF. The CDR3, as DNA: TGCGCCAGCAGCCAAGGTCCATGGACAGGGGCCCAGCATTTT.

The DNA of the CDR3 is TGTGCCAGCAGCCCAAGGGAAGCCGTAGGCATTCAGTACTTC. The encoded protein is CASSPREAVGIQYF. The J gene is TRBJ2-4, the V gene TRBV9; D gene unclear. Germline CDR1 SGDLS, CDR2 YYNGEE. The V gene lost 4 bases and the J gene lost 9 bases, with 17 bases spanning the gap. CDR3 length equals 14 residues.

V is TRBV2 and J is TRBJ1-1; D call uncertain. The V end lost 0 bases, the J end lost 7 bases, and 12 bases lay between the germline ends. CDR1 and CDR2 from the germline V gene are SNHLY and FYNNEI. The CDR3 covers 14 residues. The DNA for the CDR3 is TGTGCCAGCAGTGAAGCGCTTATATCAGGTGAAGCTTTCTTT. Protein sequence: CASSEALISGEAFF.

The chain uses TRBV5-6 and TRBJ2-4, with TRBD1 matching 11 bases. This CDR3 region has 15 residues. V lost 0 bases, J lost 9 bases, and 5 bases stayed unmatched. Germline assignment: CDR1 SGHDT and CDR2 YYEEEE. The CDR3: CASSLVGTGGGIQYF. The CDR3 DNA follows: TGTGCCAGCAGCTTGGTTGGGACAGGGGGTGGCATTCAGTACTTC. Together with reference TRBV5-6 and TRBJ2-4, the CDR3 gives the full variable domain: DAGVTQSPTHLIKTRGQQVTLRCSPKSGHDTVSWYQQALGQGPQFIFQYYEEEERQRGNFPDRFSGHQFPNYSSELNVNALLLGDSALYLCASSLVGTGGGIQYFGAGTRLSVL.

This clone appeared once. This rearrangement joins TRBV28 to TRBJ2-7, with 8 positions matching TRBD1. This CDR3 comprises 15 residues. With 2 bases clipped from V and 5 bases from J, the junction kept 8 bases outside the gene matches. Germline V lookup: CDR1 MDHEN, CDR2 SYDVKM. DNA of the CDR3: TGTGCCAGCAGTTTACGGGACAGGCGGCTCCACGAGCAGTACTTC. This translates into CASSLRDRRLHEQYF.

V is TRBV7-9 and J is TRBJ1-1; tentatively, D is TRBD1 (6 bases). CDR3 length equals 14 residues. Trimming removed 1 base at V and 5 bases at J, with 11 bases between. From germline, CDR1 is SEHNR and CDR2 FQNEAQ (reference sequence). The chain's CDR3 is CASSLGTGRTEAFF. The CDR3 region has the DNA TGTGCCAGCAGCTTAGGTACAGGGAGGACTGAAGCTTTCTTT.

This chain uses TRBV6-4 with TRBJ1-6; 7 bases are a match to TRBD1. The trim removed 6 bases at V and 8 bases at J, leaving 10 bases unmatched. CDR1 MRHNA and CDR2 SNTAGT come from the germline V gene. The CDR3 spans 15 residues. Here the CDR3 DNA reads TGTGCCAGCAGCCCCGTGACAGGGTGGGATTCACCCCTCCACTTT. Translated, it gives CASSPVTGWDSPLHF.

J is TRBJ1-2 and V is TRBV28, with no clear D. Trimming stripped 8 bases from V and 6 bases from J, with 10 bases between. Germline lookup yields CDR1 MDHEN and CDR2 SYDVKM. This CDR3 is 11 amino acids long. The CDR3 loop is CASAGGNGYTF. Here the CDR3 DNA reads TGTGCCAGCGCCGGAGGGAATGGCTACACCTTC.

This clone was counted between two and nine times. This chain connects TRBV7-3 to TRBJ1-2; D remains unclear. The CDR3 extends over 15 amino acids. Trimming stripped 0 bases from V and 4 bases from J, with 12 bases between. Germline V CDR1 and CDR2: SGHTA, FQGTGA. The CDR3 loop reads CASSLTSCPGYGYTF. In nucleotides, the CDR3 is TGTGCCAGCAGCTTAACGAGCTGCCCAGGCTATGGCTACACCTTC.

This chain connects TRBV27 to TRBJ2-1; 7 bases match TRBD1. J gave up 5 bases and V 8 bases, and 9 bases lay outside the gene matches. This CDR3 contains 14 residues. Germline values: CDR1 MNHEY, CDR2 SMNVEV (reference sequence). CDR3 sequence reads: CASRQDRIHNEQFF. The CDR3 coding sequence is TGTGCCAGCCGCCAGGACAGGATACACAATGAGCAGTTCTTC.

CDR3 coding DNA: TGCGCCAGCAGCTTGGCCCTTGTTCGACTAGCGAACACCGGGGAGCTGTTTTTT. Its protein is CASSLALVRLANTGELFF. The V and J genes are TRBV5-1 and TRBJ2-2; possible D gene TRBD2, 6 bases. V was clipped by 0 bases and J by 0 bases, with 15 bases between them. The length of the CDR3 is 18 residues. CDR1 is SGHRS, CDR2 YFSETQ, per germline. Using reference TRBV5-1 and TRBJ2-2 for the parts outside the CDR3, the full variable domain is KAGVTQTPRYLIKTRGQQVTLSCSPISGHRSVSWYQQTPGQGLQFLFEYFSETQRNKGNFPGRFSGRQFSNSRSEMNVSTLELGDSALYLCASSLALVRLANTGELFFGEGSRLTVL.

Details on this clone: The sample carries other DNA sequences with the same CDR3. The chain has TRBV27 and TRBJ1-1; a possible D gene is TRBD1 (6 bases). This CDR3 region has 14 residues. The germline CDR1 and CDR2 sequences are MNHEY and SMNVEV (reference sequence). Deletions cut 4 bases from V and 1 base from J, with 10 bases between. The CDR3 is CASSSLTGNTEAFF. CDR3 nucleotide sequence: TGTGCCAGCAGTTCGTTGACAGGGAACACTGAAGCTTTCTTT.

The V and J genes are TRBV9 and TRBJ2-1, with D uncertain. This CDR3 is 12 amino acids long. CDR1 SGDLS and CDR2 YYNGEE come from the germline V gene. Trimming pared 1 base from V and 9 bases from J, leaving 8 bases between. The CDR3 DNA follows: TGTGCCAGCAGCGTACCTAGGGCTGAGCAGTTCTTC. It specifies CASSVPRAEQFF.

This rearrangement joins TRBV5-8 to TRBJ1-2; the D gene is possibly TRBD1 (6 bases). CDR1 is SGHTS, CDR2 YDEGEE, per germline. Deletions cut 1 base from V and 0 bases from J, with 13 bases between. This CDR3 spans 16 amino acids. CDR3 in DNA: TGTGCCAGCAGCTTGTGGCAGGGGACCTCTAACTATGGCTACACCTTC. This translates into CASSLWQGTSNYGYTF. Full variable domain (missing parts from reference TRBV5-8 and TRBJ1-2): EAGVTQSPTHLIKTRGQQATLRCSPISGHTSVYWYQQALGLGLQFLLWYDEGEERNRGNFPPRFSGRQFPNYSSELNVNALELEDSALYLCASSLWQGTSNYGYTFGSGTRLTVV.

The chain recombines TRBV5-1 with TRBJ1-1; a possible D gene is TRBD1 (5 bases). CDR1 is SGHRS, CDR2 YFSETQ, per germline. Trimming cost V 0 bases and J 1 base, with 7 bases left between them. The CDR3 runs 14 residues. CDR3 residues: CASSLVDTNTEAFF. Here the CDR3 DNA reads TGCGCCAGCAGCTTGGTGGACACGAACACTGAAGCTTTCTTT.